These 15 T cell receptor beta chains were sequenced from one sample in a study of blood T cell repertoires in COVID-19. Clones were read by immunoSEQ multiplex PCR, and TCRdb kept only the in-frame ones, dropping some. The sample contains about 170,000 clones, approximately 90% of which appear only once. The sequencing input was peripheral blood. These receptors all stem from a man between 45 and 60 years old who had recovered from COVID-19.

This clone has only one observation. This chain uses TRBV18 with TRBJ2-5; D perhaps matches TRBD2 (7 bases). V lost 6 bases to trimming and J lost 5 bases, with 16 bases between them. CDR3 length: 14 residues. The germline V gene has CDR1 KGHSH and CDR2 LQKENI. This CDR3 reads CASSQSQGGETQYF. The CDR3 DNA reads TGTGCCAGCTCGCAATCACAGGGAGGGGAGACCCAGTACTTC.

This chain uses TRBV21-1 with TRBJ2-1; the table names TRBD2, a call not compared with the DNA. TRBV21-1 is deemed a pseudogene. The CDR3 consists of 17 residues. CDR3 bases: TGTGCCAGCAGCAAATCTTCTAGCGGAGAATGTTACAATGAGCAGTTCTTC. Protein: CASSKSSSGECYNEQFF.

This chain connects TRBV18 to TRBJ1-1; no firm D call. Looked up from germline, CDR1 is KGHSH and CDR2 is LQKENI. Trimming cost V 2 bases and J 8 bases, with 15 bases left between them. This CDR3 comprises 14 residues. The CDR3 nucleotides are TGTGCCAGCTCACCAATACAAACCACCCCAGAAGCTTTCTTT. Translating it yields CASSPIQTTPEAFF.

The V and J genes are TRBV7-8 and TRBJ2-5; TRBD1 matches 8 bases. CDR1 and CDR2 (germline): SGHVS, FQNEAQ. Trimming removed 2 bases from V and 4 bases from J; junction bases left unmatched: 6. This CDR3 spans 15 amino acids. The CDR3 is CASSLSTGAGETQYF. CDR3 nucleotides: TGTGCCAGCAGCTTATCGACAGGGGCGGGAGAGACCCAGTACTTC.

This rearrangement joins TRBV7-7 to TRBJ2-1; 10 positions agree with TRBD2. CDR1 and CDR2 (germline): SSHAT, FNYEAQ (reference sequence). The CDR3 length is 14 residues. J gave up 5 bases and V 5 bases, and 3 bases lay outside the gene matches. The CDR3: CASSPGLADNEQFF. CDR3 DNA sequence: TGTGCCAGCAGCCCAGGACTAGCGGACAATGAGCAGTTCTTC.

The chain couples TRBV12-1 to TRBJ2-7; the D call in the table, TRBD2, was not verified against the DNA. TRBV12-1 is noted as a pseudogene. This CDR3 contains 17 residues. This chain's CDR3 is CASSFVEYQREGYEQYF. The CDR3 bases are TGTGCCAGCAGCTTTGTTGAATACCAGCGGGAAGGCTACGAGCAGTACTTC.

This sequence joins TRBV27 and TRBJ2-5; a possible D gene is TRBD1 (5 bases). V was shortened by 5 bases and J by 5 bases, with 18 bases between the two germline ends. The CDR3 is 15 amino acids. Germline-derived CDR1 and CDR2 are MNHEY and SMNVEV (reference sequence). CDR3 DNA: TGTGCCAGCAGTGCCGTGCCCCCAGGGCGGGAGACCCAGTACTTC. It codes for CASSAVPPGRETQYF.

The chain employs TRBV9 and TRBJ1-6, with no clear D. This CDR3 has 15 residues. Germline CDR1 reads SGDLS; CDR2 reads YYNGEE. V lost 4 bases and J 0 bases, leaving 8 bases between the germline ends. The CDR3 region is CASSPPGSYNSPLHF. CDR3 nucleotides: TGTGCCAGCAGCCCTCCGGGCTCCTATAATTCACCCCTCCACTTT.

The chain is built from TRBV11-1 and TRBJ1-1; TRBD1 aligns across 11 bases. This CDR3 spans 13 amino acids. Unmatched junction bases numbered 9, after V lost 7 bases and J lost 11 bases. Germline V lookup: CDR1 SGHAT, CDR2 FQDESV (reference sequence). This CDR3 is CASTPGQGVRAFF. CDR3 nucleotides: TGTGCCAGCACCCCGGGACAGGGGGTCCGGGCTTTCTTT.

V usage is TRBV18 and J usage is TRBJ2-2, with 7 bases aligning to TRBD1. The ends lost 5 bases at V and 0 bases at J; junction bases unmatched: 3. The CDR3 runs to 15 residues. Germline V gene sequence: CDR1 KGHSH, CDR2 LQKENI. Written as DNA, the CDR3 is TGTGCCAGCTCAGCTCAGGGGGCGAACACCGGGGAGCTGTTTTTT. This sequence encodes CASSAQGANTGELFF.

This clone was detected only a few times. CDR3: CASSVRGRPNEKLFF. The CDR3 DNA follows: TGTGCCAGCAGTGTCAGGGGGCGTCCTAATGAAAAACTGTTTTTT. V and J are TRBV28 and TRBJ1-4; 8 bases are a match to TRBD1. Unmatched junction bases numbered 5, after V lost 5 bases and J lost 3 bases. This CDR3 region has 15 residues. The germline gives CDR1 MDHEN, CDR2 SYDVKM.

This sequence joins TRBV5-1 and TRBJ1-4; D gene uncertain. V was pared by 4 bases and J by 8 bases, with 12 bases between. This CDR3 has 13 amino acids. The germline gives CDR1 SGHRS, CDR2 YFSETQ. The CDR3 DNA sequence: TGCGCCAGCAGCCCGGGTAGTCGGGAAAAACTGTTTTTT. It specifies CASSPGSREKLFF.

This rearrangement joins TRBV5-4 to TRBJ2-5; tentative D call: TRBD2 (6 bases). Looked up from germline, CDR1 is SGHNT and CDR2 is YYREEE (reference sequence). CDR3 length: 19 amino acids. The V gene lost 0 bases and the J gene lost 0 bases, with 21 bases spanning the gap. CDR3 nucleotides: TGTGCCAGCAGCTTGGGCTCGGGGAGACGGGGAGGTAACCAAGAGACCCAGTACTTC. It translates to CASSLGSGRRGGNQETQYF.

The V gene is TRBV28, the J gene TRBJ2-7; possible D gene TRBD2, 7 bases. V was pared by 6 bases and J by 3 bases, with 15 bases between. CDR1 is MDHEN, CDR2 SYDVKM, per germline. The CDR3 extends over 14 amino acids. The CDR3 reads CASRRGGGHYEQYF. DNA of the CDR3: TGTGCCAGCAGGAGGGGGGGAGGCCACTACGAGCAGTACTTC.

The chain carries TRBV24-1 and TRBJ1-5; D is undetermined. The CDR3 has 12 amino acids. CDR1 and CDR2 (germline): KGHDR, SFDVKD. The ends were cut back, 7 bases at V and 1 base at J, with 4 bases in the middle. CDR3 in amino acids: CATSQSNQPQHF. The CDR3 DNA reads as TGTGCCACCAGCCAGAGCAATCAGCCCCAGCATTTT.